The present TCR beta chain was sequenced within a study of T cell repertoires in cytomegalovirus infection. Across the study: Indicated by public TCR beta signatures were CMV infection and matching HLA type.

Study outcomes and limitations: Cumulative frequency (of public TCR beta family members) identified carriers of CMV plus the relevant HLA. HLA-C-restricted CMV clonotypes gave the most frequent clonotype in two of eight donors.

As to this clonotype: The antigen is undetermined.

One entry per CDR3 protein results from TCRdb running MiXCR on the reads. Of 200,000 to 300,000 distinct CDR3 sequences listed, roughly 13% are singletons. The sample taken for sequencing was PBMCs. The receptor's source is a human donor in good health (CMV status not recorded). Some clones in this sample may be carry-over from other donors' samples.

The CDR3 nucleotides are TGTGCCAGCAGCCAACGAGACGAGCAGTACTTC. Translation gives CASSQRDEQYF. The V gene is TRBV3-1, the J gene TRBJ2-7; D remains unclear. The CDR3 has 11 amino acids. V gave up 2 bases and J gave up 5 bases, with 4 bases separating them. In germline, CDR1 is LGHDT, CDR2 YNNKEL (reference sequence).